The rows below give T cell receptor beta chains drawn from one sample of a study of blood T cells in healthy people across ages. MiXCR, applied by TCRdb to the 5' RACE reads, yields one record per CDR3 protein. The sample has about 640,000 distinct CDR3 sequences, under 65% seen once. The material sequenced was blood. The receptors were gathered from a man in his 60s in good health. The CDR3 runs from the conserved cysteine through the conserved F or W. The D gene is left open where the match is weak. Clone size is not always given. Where it is, it says once, few, many or a class for expanded clones.

abundance,j_gene,v_gene,d_gene,CDR3aa,CDR3nt
.,TRBJ1-6,TRBV6-5,.,CASSYRGSKNSLLHF,TGTGCCAGCAGTTATAGGGGATCGAAGAATTCACTCCTCCACTTT
.,TRBJ2-2,TRBV6-2/TRBV6-3,.,CASTHTGELFF,TGTGCCAGCACCCACACCGGGGAGCTGTTTTTT
.,TRBJ2-7,TRBV6-2/TRBV6-3,.,CASSRTLVAYEQYF,TGTGCCAGCAGTCGTACTCTTGTCGCCTACGAGCAGTACTTC
.,TRBJ1-6,TRBV4-1,.,CASSQGVRPGQQNSPLHF,TGCGCCAGCAGCCAAGGGGTTCGTCCCGGACAGCAAAATTCACCCCTCCACTTT
few,TRBJ1-2,TRBV4-1,TRBD1,CASSQDLPTGGLRYGYTF,TGCGCCAGCAGCCAAGATCTTCCCACAGGGGGCTTACGCTATGGCTACACCTTC
.,TRBJ2-5,TRBV20-1,.,CSARAWVRVTQETQYF,TGCAGTGCTAGAGCGTGGGTCAGGGTAACCCAAGAGACCCAGTACTTC
once,TRBJ2-5,TRBV3-1,.,CASSQVFMVGGAGEQYF,TGTGCCAGCAGCCAAGTCTTCATGGTAGGAGGGGCCGGTGAGCAGTACTTC
.,TRBJ1-2,TRBV3-1,.,CASSPDGYVGYGYTF,TGTGCCAGCAGCCCTGACGGGTATGTTGGGTATGGCTACACCTTC
.,TRBJ2-7,TRBV5-1,TRBD1,CASSRRDRMGLDEQYF,TGCGCCAGCAGCCGTCGGGACAGGATGGGTCTAGACGAGCAGTACTTC
.,TRBJ2-1,TRBV3-1,.,CASSHTRVLIDEQFF,TGTGCCAGCAGCCACACCAGGGTGTTAATCGATGAGCAGTTCTTC
few,TRBJ2-1,TRBV20-1,.,CSAFTGIREQFF,TGCAGTGCTTTTACAGGGATCCGGGAGCAGTTCTTC
.,TRBJ2-1,TRBV20-1,.,CSASPGGLWTGGNEQFF,TGCAGTGCTAGCCCCGGTGGGTTGTGGACCGGCGGCAATGAGCAGTTCTTC
.,TRBJ2-3,TRBV6-2/TRBV6-3,.,CASSYSIPDNTDMQYF,TGTGCCAGCAGTTACTCGATCCCGGACAACACAGATATGCAGTATTTT
.,TRBJ1-2,TRBV29-1,TRBD1,CSVVHRGGYTF,TGCAGCGTTGTTCACAGGGGTGGCTACACCTTC
.,TRBJ1-4,TRBV12-3/TRBV12-4,.,CASSLAAGAPNEKLFF,TGTGCCAGCAGTTTAGCGGCAGGGGCCCCTAATGAAAAACTGTTTTTT
.,TRBJ1-2,TRBV7-6,.,CASSLAGGAYSYTF,TGTGCCAGCAGCTTAGCGGGGGGGGCCTATAGCTACACCTTC
many,TRBJ2-3,TRBV20-1,.,CSARPLTPRAPDTQYF,TGCAGTGCTCGGCCCCTGACGCCGAGGGCCCCAGATACGCAGTATTTT
.,TRBJ1-2,TRBV5-1,TRBD1,CASSKGTGGNYGYTF,TGCGCCAGCAGCAAGGGGACAGGGGGCAACTATGGCTACACCTTC
once,TRBJ2-1,TRBV5-1,.,CASSWVGEAYNEQFF,TGCGCCAGCAGCTGGGTCGGGGAGGCCTACAATGAGCAGTTCTTC
.,TRBJ1-2,TRBV4-1,.,CASSQGAGVGYGYTF,TGCGCCAGCAGCCAAGGGGCAGGGGTTGGCTATGGCTACACCTTC
.,TRBJ1-6,TRBV5-1,.,CASSLGGGPSESPLHF,TGCGCCAGCAGCTTGGGCGGGGGACCAAGCGAGTCACCCCTCCACTTT
once,TRBJ2-7,TRBV10-3,.,CAVSEQTGGEQYF,TGTGCCGTCAGTGAACAGACTGGGGGCGAGCAGTACTTC
.,TRBJ2-5,TRBV20-1,.,CSAAGDQETQYF,TGCAGTGCCGCAGGGGATCAAGAGACCCAGTACTTC
few,TRBJ2-3,TRBV7-2,.,CASSLVREDTQYF,TGTGCCAGCAGCTTGGTCCGGGAAGATACGCAGTATTTT
.,TRBJ2-1,TRBV6-2/TRBV6-3,.,CASRTTRNPHNEQFF,TGTGCCAGCAGAACAACACGGAACCCCCACAATGAGCAGTTCTTC
once,TRBJ2-7,TRBV21-1,.,CASRTGTSFLYEQYF,TGTGCCAGCAGGACAGGGACATCGTTTCTCTACGAGCAGTACTTC
.,TRBJ2-3,TRBV10-3,.,CAISGGAALVTDTQYF,TGTGCCATCAGTGGGGGTGCCGCTTTAGTAACAGATACGCAGTATTTT